This T cell receptor beta chain was sequenced during a study of identical twins. General study findings and limits: Insertions ran lower in abundant cord blood beta clonotypes, though not in memory repertoires. Within monozygotic twins, out-of-frame TCR alpha sharing was underestimated by the models.

This CDR3 has 11 residues. Germline values: CDR1 DFQATT, CDR2 SNEGSKA (reference sequence). Trimming removed 1 base from V and 7 bases from J, with 8 bases in between. A universal primer site was created by template switching, with the cDNA bearing unique molecular identifiers. TCRdb processed the 5' RACE reads anew with MiXCR; each CDR3 protein has one entry. The sample yields 540,000 or so distinct CDR3 sequences, 20% to 25% seen once. There are a few counts of this clonotype. The antigen is undetermined. The data were also submitted as part of a second study, on yellow fever vaccine responses in identical twins. That work states: After vaccination, twins' T cell response reportedly seemed partly convergent, partly personalized.

The sequence came from a woman younger than 35 in good health. The V gene is TRBV20-1, the J gene TRBJ2-7, with a tentative D call TRBD1 (6 bases). Sequencing was done on a sample of CD4+ T cells sorted from blood. The CDR3 region has the DNA TGCAGTGCTAGAGTAGGGGGAGAGCAGTACTTC. Translation: CSARVGGEQYF.